This TCR beta chain is from a study of identical twins. This CDR3 spans 16 amino acids. The V gene end was trimmed by 2 bases and the J gene end by 0 bases; junction bases not matched to a gene: 7. Germline V gene lookup returns CDR1 DFQATT and CDR2 SNEGSKA (reference sequence). One entry per CDR3 protein, called by TCRdb with MiXCR from the 5' RACE reads. The repertoire holds 200,000 to 250,000 distinct CDR3 sequences, 12% seen once, with under 4.5% in the top ten. In its sample, this clonotype was seen many times. These data are also associated with another study on yellow fever vaccine responses in identical twins.

This TCR was sampled from a woman younger than 35 in good health. The material sequenced was memory (CD45RO+) T cells sorted from blood. The chain is built from TRBV20-1 and TRBJ2-7; TRBD2 aligns across 10 bases. In DNA form, the CDR3 reads TGCAGTGCTAGAATGATTGGGACTAGCGACTCCTACGAGCAGTACTTC. Its translation is CSARMIGTSDSYEQYF.